The 26 T cell receptor beta chains presented below share a single source sample, sequenced in a study of cytotoxic CD8 clonotypes in ibrutinib-treated CLL. Assay: immunoSEQ multiplex PCR; the TCRdb copy retains only in-frame clones and omits some. This table holds about 140,000 clones, approximately 77% found once. Source: PBMCs, taken after 12 months of ibrutinib treatment. The receptors stem from a human donor with chronic lymphocytic leukemia.

The rearrangement uses TRBV20-1 and TRBJ2-7; unclear D gene. The V end lost 7 bases, the J end lost 4 bases, and 11 bases lay between the germline ends. CDR1 is DFQATT, CDR2 SNEGSKA, per germline (reference sequence). The CDR3 loop spans 11 amino acids. CDR3 nucleotides: TGCAGTGTCCCCCTGGGGTACGAGCAGTACTTC. Its protein product is CSVPLGYEQYF.

The genes are TRBV5-8 and TRBJ1-5; possible D gene TRBD1, 6 bases. Between the trimmed V and J ends, which lost 1 base and 4 bases, there was a span of 18 bases. CDR3 size: 17 residues. The germline V gene has CDR1 SGHTS and CDR2 YDEGEE. The CDR3, as DNA: TGTGCCAGCAGCTTGTTGGTCAGGGGCTCTTCTAATCAGCCCCAGCATTTT. Protein sequence: CASSLLVRGSSNQPQHF.

This clone has a handful of counts. The gene calls are TRBV2 and TRBJ1-5; no reliable D call. V lost 6 bases and J 5 bases, leaving 8 bases between the germline ends. Germline CDR1 and CDR2: SNHLY and FYNNEI. The CDR3 loop spans 12 amino acids. In DNA form, the CDR3 reads TGTGCCAGCAGGGGCGGGGATCAGCCCCAGCATTTT. Encoded protein: CASRGGDQPQHF.

This clone was observed a few times. The rearrangement links TRBV4-1 to TRBJ1-2; D unresolved. CDR3 length: 14 residues. CDR1 and CDR2 from the germline V gene are MGHRA and YSYEKL. The germline V and J ends were trimmed by 1 base and 1 base, with 7 bases remaining between them. The DNA for the CDR3 is TGCGCCAGCAGCCAAGGTAGACATAACTATGGCTACACCTTC. Amino acid sequence: CASSQGRHNYGYTF.

The chain is built from TRBV10-3 and TRBJ2-5; D might be TRBD1 (5 bases). The CDR3 spans 12 residues. The germline V gene encodes CDR1 ENHRY and CDR2 SYGVKD. Trimming stripped 3 bases from V and 5 bases from J, with 7 bases between. CDR3 loop: CAISEKGETQYF. The CDR3 bases are TGTGCCATCAGTGAAAAGGGGGAGACCCAGTACTTC.

The CDR3 loop is CASSSPGGGNTIYF. The CDR3 DNA reads TGTGCCAGCAGCTCGCCGGGAGGTGGAAACACCATATATTTT. The V gene is TRBV5-6, the J gene TRBJ1-3; D is unresolved. In germline, CDR1 is SGHDT, CDR2 YYEEEE. V dropped 3 bases and J dropped 3 bases, with 10 bases sitting between them. The CDR3 is 14 amino acids.

The J gene is TRBJ2-1, the V gene TRBV5-1; 7 bases match TRBD2. The junction had 7 bases not matched to a gene; V was cut back by 4 bases and J by 3 bases. CDR1 is SGHRS and CDR2 is YFSETQ in the germline V gene. The CDR3 spans 15 residues. CDR3 bases: TGCGCCAGCAGCCGGGGAGTAGCGGGCTACAATGAGCAGTTCTTC. Encoded protein: CASSRGVAGYNEQFF.

Details on this clone: Other DNA variants within this sample encode the same CDR3. J is TRBJ1-2 and V is TRBV28; possibly TRBD1 for D (5 bases). Trimming took 7 bases from V and 4 from J, leaving 13 bases between them. This CDR3 is 13 amino acids long. Germline CDR1 MDHEN, CDR2 SYDVKM. CDR3 region: CASTNRTSYGYTF. DNA of the CDR3: TGTGCCAGCACAAACAGGACCTCCTATGGCTACACCTTC.

V and J are TRBV19 and TRBJ2-3, with D perhaps TRBD2 (5 bases). This CDR3 has 12 amino acids. From germline, CDR1 is LNHDA and CDR2 SQIVND (reference sequence). Trimming shortened V by 9 bases and J by 3 bases, and 10 bases separated the two germline ends. The CDR3 coding sequence is TGTGCCAGCGGGAAGGCGACAGATACGCAGTATTTT. Its translation: CASGKATDTQYF.

The chain carries TRBV9 and TRBJ1-5, with TRBD1 identical over 7 bases. Trimming cost V 6 bases and J 4 bases; bases outside gene matches: 7. The germline CDR1 and CDR2 sequences are SGDLS and YYNGEE. The CDR3 contains 14 residues. In nucleotides, the CDR3 is TGTGCCAGCAACCCGGGACAGTTAAATCAGCCCCAGCATTTT. It translates to CASNPGQLNQPQHF.

The chain has TRBV16 and TRBJ2-7; 9 bases match TRBD1. This CDR3 is 15 amino acids long. Germline V CDR1 and CDR2: KGHSY, FQNENV. J was trimmed by 5 bases and V by 3 bases; bases with no gene match: 8. The CDR3 DNA reads as TGTGCCAGCAGCCATTGGGACAGGGAGGTGGACGAGCAGTACTTC. Its protein is CASSHWDREVDEQYF. The full variable domain, its missing parts supplied by reference TRBV16 and TRBJ2-7, is GEEVAQTPKHLVRGEGQKAKLYCAPIKGHSYVFWYQQVLKNEFKFLISFQNENVFDETGMPKERFSAKCLPNSPCSLEIQATKLEDSAVYFCASSHWDREVDEQYFGPGTRLTVT.

This sequence joins TRBV19 and TRBJ2-7, with 8 nucleotides matching TRBD1. The CDR3 loop spans 15 amino acids. Germline lookup yields CDR1 LNHDA and CDR2 SQIVND (reference sequence). V lost 10 bases, J lost 0 bases, and 11 bases stayed unmatched. The CDR3 sequence: CATSTGALSSYEQYF. The CDR3 nucleotides are TGTGCCACATCGACAGGGGCGCTAAGCTCCTACGAGCAGTACTTC.

The genes are TRBV5-8 and TRBJ1-3, with D unresolved. The V gene lost 4 bases and the J gene lost 0 bases, with 8 bases spanning the gap. This CDR3 contains 14 residues. Germline V CDR1 and CDR2: SGHTS, YDEGEE. CDR3 loop: CASSHGNSGNTIYF. CDR3 coding DNA: TGTGCCAGCAGCCACGGAAACTCTGGAAACACCATATATTTT. Using reference TRBV5-8 and TRBJ1-3 for the parts outside the CDR3, the full variable domain is EAGVTQSPTHLIKTRGQQATLRCSPISGHTSVYWYQQALGLGLQFLLWYDEGEERNRGNFPPRFSGRQFPNYSSELNVNALELEDSALYLCASSHGNSGNTIYFGEGSWLTVV.

The chain employs TRBV7-6 and TRBJ2-5; no firm D call. V lost 5 bases to trimming and J lost 0 bases, with 19 bases between them. The CDR3 extends over 17 amino acids. CDR1 and CDR2 from the germline V gene are SGHVS and FNYEAQ. As DNA, the CDR3 is TGTGCCAGCAGCCAGTTTCACAAGGACCTTTACCAAGAGACCCAGTACTTC. Translated, it gives CASSQFHKDLYQETQYF.

V gene TRBV11-3 combines with J gene TRBJ2-7; 10 bases are a match to TRBD1. This CDR3 has 15 amino acids. V was clipped by 3 bases and J by 4 bases; unmatched bases: 6. The germline gives CDR1 SGHNT, CDR2 YENEEA. CDR3 in DNA: TGTGCCAGCAGCTTTTTCGGGGACAGGGGTTACGAGCAGTACTTC. Its translation is CASSFFGDRGYEQYF.

V is TRBV2 and J is TRBJ1-5, with 7 bases lining up with TRBD1. CDR1 is SNHLY, CDR2 FYNNEI, per germline. This CDR3 has 15 amino acids. After removal of 7 bases from V and 1 base from J, the junction contained 7 bases not matched to a gene. In DNA, the CDR3 is TGTGCCAGCAACCGCGACAGGGCAAGCAATCAGCCCCAGCATTTT. Residues: CASNRDRASNQPQHF. Filled out from reference TRBV2 and TRBJ1-5, the complete variable domain reads EPEVTQTPSHQVTQMGQEVILRCVPISNHLYFYWYRQILGQKVEFLVSFYNNEISEKSEIFDDQFSVERPDGSNFTLKIRSTKLEDSAMYFCASNRDRASNQPQHFGDGTRLSIL.

The genes are TRBV7-2 and TRBJ1-5; no reliable D call. Germline CDR1 reads SGHTA; CDR2 reads FQGNSA. Trimming cost V 5 bases and J 4 bases, with 12 bases left between them. The CDR3 contains 14 residues. CDR3 DNA sequence: TGTGCCAGCAGCAACGTAGTGGTTAATCAGCCCCAGCATTTT. This gives the protein CASSNVVVNQPQHF. Using reference TRBV7-2 and TRBJ1-5 for the parts outside the CDR3, the full variable domain is GAGVSQSPSNKVTEKGKDVELRCDPISGHTALYWYRQSLGQGLEFLIYFQGNSAPDKSGLPSDRFSAERTGGSVSTLTIQRTQQEDSAVYLCASSNVVVNQPQHFGDGTRLSIL.

V and J are TRBV28 and TRBJ1-2, with 8 bases lining up with TRBD1. Trimming took 6 bases from V and 8 from J; bases not matched to a gene: 11. CDR3 length: 14 amino acids. Germline CDR1 reads MDHEN; CDR2 reads SYDVKM. The chain's CDR3 is CASSAAGGDGGYTF. The CDR3 nucleotides read TGTGCCAGCAGCGCGGCAGGGGGCGATGGGGGCTACACCTTC.

This chain connects TRBV11-1 to TRBJ1-2, with 7 bases identical to TRBD1. This CDR3 spans 15 amino acids. V shed 1 base, J shed 5 bases, and the junction held 7 bases outside the gene matches. Germline V gene lookup returns CDR1 SGHAT and CDR2 FQDESV (reference sequence). The CDR3 DNA is TGTGCCAGCAGCTTAGATACAGGGGCCTATTATGGCTACACCTTC. This codes for CASSLDTGAYYGYTF. Full variable domain (outside the CDR3, taken from reference TRBV11-1 and TRBJ1-2): EAEVAQSPRYKITEKSQAVAFWCDPISGHATLYWYRQILGQGPELLVQFQDESVVDDSQLPKDRFSAERLKGVDSTLKIQPAELGDSAMYLCASSLDTGAYYGYTFGSGTRLTVV.

V is TRBV4-1 and J is TRBJ2-7; 9 nucleotides align to TRBD1. Germline assignment: CDR1 MGHRA and CDR2 YSYEKL. The CDR3 length is 15 residues. With V trimmed by 1 base and J by 2 bases, 3 bases remained unmatched. CDR3 sequence (DNA): TGCGCCAGCAGCCAAGGGTGGACAGGGGCCTACGAGCAGTACTTC. This encodes CASSQGWTGAYEQYF.

The chain is built from TRBV13 and TRBJ1-6, with D perhaps TRBD1 (5 bases). The CDR3 runs 16 residues. CDR1 is PRHDT and CDR2 is FYEKMQ in the germline V gene (reference sequence). Trimming removed 5 bases from V and 7 bases from J, with 18 bases in between. The CDR3 DNA reads as TGTGCCAGCAGCCCGGGGCTAGGAAAGCTGAATTCACCCCTCCACTTT. Its translation: CASSPGLGKLNSPLHF. Full variable domain (remainder filled in from reference TRBV13 and TRBJ1-6): AAGVIQSPRHLIKEKRETATLKCYPIPRHDTVYWYQQGPGQDPQFLISFYEKMQSDKGSIPDRFSAQQFSDYHSELNMSSLELGDSALYFCASSPGLGKLNSPLHFGNGTRLTVT.

V usage is TRBV6-1 and J usage is TRBJ1-5, with a tentative D call TRBD1 (5 bases). Trimming cost V 3 bases and J 7 bases, with 7 bases left between them. CDR3 length: 12 amino acids. The germline CDR1 and CDR2 sequences are MNHNS and SASEGT. The CDR3 sequence: CASSDGTQPQHF. The CDR3 region has the DNA TGTGCCAGCAGTGATGGGACCCAGCCCCAGCATTTT.

The V and J genes are TRBV7-2 and TRBJ2-6; D is uncertain. V lost 5 bases, J lost 0 bases, and 2 bases lay in between. The CDR3 spans 13 residues. Per germline, CDR1 SGHTA and CDR2 FQGNSA. For the CDR3, the DNA is TGTGCCAGCAGCCGCTCTGGGGCCAACGTCCTGACTTTC. As protein: CASSRSGANVLTF.

The table lists this clone with a few counts. The chain employs TRBV19 and TRBJ1-5; no definite D call. The CDR3 contains 14 residues. Looked up from germline, CDR1 is LNHDA and CDR2 is SQIVND (reference sequence). The V end was cut by 7 bases, the J end by 1 base, with 11 bases between. CDR3 sequence reads: CASNPTASNQPQHF. CDR3 DNA sequence: TGTGCCAGTAACCCGACGGCGAGCAATCAGCCCCAGCATTTT.

This chain uses TRBV19 with TRBJ1-5; D is possibly TRBD1 (6 bases). Trimming took off 5 bases at V and 3 bases at J, with 14 bases between the two ends. The CDR3 is 15 residues long. Germline V gene sequence: CDR1 LNHDA, CDR2 SQIVND (reference sequence). The CDR3 spells CASSVVSGANQPQHF. The CDR3 nucleotides are TGTGCCAGTAGTGTCGTGTCAGGGGCCAATCAGCCCCAGCATTTT.

This clone was picked up a small number of times. This sequence joins TRBV19 and TRBJ1-2; D is unclear. V was cut by 3 bases and J by 1 base, with 9 bases left in between. The CDR3 runs to 14 residues. Germline CDR1 LNHDA, CDR2 SQIVND (reference sequence). CDR3 DNA: TGTGCCAGTAGTATTTGGCAGAATAACTATGGCTACACCTTC. Translating it yields CASSIWQNNYGYTF.